This TCR beta chain was captured by sequencing in a study of shared T cell receptors in the human thymus. This clone was counted only a few times. Clones were read by immunoSEQ multiplex PCR, and TCRdb kept only the in-frame ones, dropping some. The sample has 540,000 or so clones; around 78% are singletons. CDR3 length equals 15 residues. V dropped 2 bases and J dropped 0 bases, with 11 bases sitting between them. CDR1 is SGHAT, CDR2 FQNNGV, per germline. The data were also submitted as part of a second study, on human thymus T cells. That source notes: Thymic and blood repertoires seemed to show skewed V and J gene use. Unrelated people showed highly overlapping thymic repertoires, related research reported.

Specimen: thymocytes. V and J are TRBV11-2 and TRBJ2-7; tentative D call: TRBD2 (6 bases). The origin of this receptor is a boy under two years old with a congenital heart defect. The CDR3 region is CASSLLASVSYEQYF. The CDR3 coding sequence is TGTGCCAGCAGCTTATTGGCTAGCGTCTCCTACGAGCAGTACTTC.